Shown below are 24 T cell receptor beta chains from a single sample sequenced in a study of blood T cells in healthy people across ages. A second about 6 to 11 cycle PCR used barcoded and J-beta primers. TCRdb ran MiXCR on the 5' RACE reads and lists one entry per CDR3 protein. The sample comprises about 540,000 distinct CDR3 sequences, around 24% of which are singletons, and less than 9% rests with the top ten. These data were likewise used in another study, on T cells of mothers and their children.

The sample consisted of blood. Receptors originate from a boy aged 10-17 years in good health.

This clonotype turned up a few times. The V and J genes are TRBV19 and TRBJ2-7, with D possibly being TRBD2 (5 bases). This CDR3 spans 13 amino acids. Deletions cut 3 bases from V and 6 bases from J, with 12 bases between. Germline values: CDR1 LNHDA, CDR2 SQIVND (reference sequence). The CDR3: CASSMRLAGEQYF. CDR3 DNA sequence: TGTGCCAGTAGTATGCGGCTAGCCGGCGAGCAGTACTTC.

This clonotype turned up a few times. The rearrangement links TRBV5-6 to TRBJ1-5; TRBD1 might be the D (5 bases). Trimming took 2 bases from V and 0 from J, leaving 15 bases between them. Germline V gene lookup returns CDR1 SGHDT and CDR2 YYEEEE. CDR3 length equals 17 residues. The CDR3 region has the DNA TGTGCCAGCAGCTTTAATCGAGGGGCTTATAGCAATCAGCCCCAGCATTTT. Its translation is CASSFNRGAYSNQPQHF.

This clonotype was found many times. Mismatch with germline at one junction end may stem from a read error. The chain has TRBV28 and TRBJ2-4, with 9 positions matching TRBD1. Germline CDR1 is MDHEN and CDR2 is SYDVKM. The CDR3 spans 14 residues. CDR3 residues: CASSSRTGAVLRNF. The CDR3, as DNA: TGTGCCAGCAGTTCCCGGACAGGGGCGGTTTTGAGAAACTTC. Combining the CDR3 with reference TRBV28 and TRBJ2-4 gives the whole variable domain DVKVTQSSRYLVKRTGEKVFLECVQDMDHENMFWYRQDPGLGLRLIYFSYDVKMKEKGDIPEGYSVSREKKERFSLILESASTNQTSMYLCASSSRTGAVLRNFGAGTRLSVL.

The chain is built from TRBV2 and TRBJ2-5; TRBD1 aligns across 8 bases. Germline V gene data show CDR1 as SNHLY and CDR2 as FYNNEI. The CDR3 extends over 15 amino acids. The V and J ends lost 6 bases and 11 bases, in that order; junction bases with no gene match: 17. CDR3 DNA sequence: TGTGCCAGCAGAGGGGGACAGGCGTTCTCCTACAAGCAGTACTTC. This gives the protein CASRGGQAFSYKQYF.

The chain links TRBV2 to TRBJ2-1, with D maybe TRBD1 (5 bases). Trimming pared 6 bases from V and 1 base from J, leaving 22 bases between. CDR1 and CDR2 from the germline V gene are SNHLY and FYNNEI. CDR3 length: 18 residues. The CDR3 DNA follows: TGTGCCAGCAGCGGCTTAGAAACCAGGGTCGCATCCTACAATGAGCAGTTCTTC. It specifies CASSGLETRVASYNEQFF.

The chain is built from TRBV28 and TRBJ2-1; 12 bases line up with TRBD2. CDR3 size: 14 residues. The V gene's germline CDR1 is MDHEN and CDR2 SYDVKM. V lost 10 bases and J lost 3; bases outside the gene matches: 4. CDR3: CAIKTSGGYNEQFF. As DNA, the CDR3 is TGTGCCATCAAGACTAGCGGGGGCTACAATGAGCAGTTCTTC. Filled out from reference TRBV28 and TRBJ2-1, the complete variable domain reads DVKVTQSSRYLVKRTGEKVFLECVQDMDHENMFWYRQDPGLGLRLIYFSYDVKMKEKGDIPEGYSVSREKKERFSLILESASTNQTSMYLCAIKTSGGYNEQFFGPGTRLTVL.

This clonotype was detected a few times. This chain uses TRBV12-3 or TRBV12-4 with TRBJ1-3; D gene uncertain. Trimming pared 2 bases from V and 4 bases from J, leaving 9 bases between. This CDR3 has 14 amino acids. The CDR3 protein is CASSLSMLGNTIYF. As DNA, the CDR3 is TGTGCCAGCAGTTTATCCATGTTGGGAAACACCATATATTTT.

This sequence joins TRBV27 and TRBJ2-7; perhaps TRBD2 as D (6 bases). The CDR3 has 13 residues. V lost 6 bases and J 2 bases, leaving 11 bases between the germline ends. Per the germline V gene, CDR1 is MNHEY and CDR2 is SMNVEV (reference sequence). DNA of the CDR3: TGTGCCAGCAGCCAGGAGGGCCCCTACGAGCAGTACTTC. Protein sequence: CASSQEGPYEQYF.

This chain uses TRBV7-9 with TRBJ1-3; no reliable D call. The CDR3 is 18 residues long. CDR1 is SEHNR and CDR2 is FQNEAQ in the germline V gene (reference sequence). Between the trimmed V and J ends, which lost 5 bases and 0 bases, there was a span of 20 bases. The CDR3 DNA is TGTGCCAGCAGCCTTTCCCGCCGAATAGGGAGCTCTGGAAACACCATATATTTT. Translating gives CASSLSRRIGSSGNTIYF.

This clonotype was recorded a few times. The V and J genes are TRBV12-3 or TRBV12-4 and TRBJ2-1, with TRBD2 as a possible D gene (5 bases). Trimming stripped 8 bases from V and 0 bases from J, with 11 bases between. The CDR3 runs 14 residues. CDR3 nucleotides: TGTGCCAGCTTGGACTCGAGCTCCTACAATGAGCAGTTCTTC. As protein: CASLDSSSYNEQFF.

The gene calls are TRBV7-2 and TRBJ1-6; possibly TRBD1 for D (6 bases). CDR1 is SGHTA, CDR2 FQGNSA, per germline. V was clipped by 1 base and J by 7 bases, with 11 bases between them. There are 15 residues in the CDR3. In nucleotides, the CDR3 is TGTGCCAGCAGCTTAGTTCTGGGGGCCAATTCACCCCTCCACTTT. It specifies CASSLVLGANSPLHF.

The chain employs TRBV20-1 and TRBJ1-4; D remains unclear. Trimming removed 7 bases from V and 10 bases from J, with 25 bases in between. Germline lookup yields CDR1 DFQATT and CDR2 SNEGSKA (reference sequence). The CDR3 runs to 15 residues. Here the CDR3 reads CSVAPLGRDFGKLFF. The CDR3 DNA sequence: TGCAGTGTTGCGCCGTTAGGGCGGGATTTTGGAAAACTGTTTTTT.

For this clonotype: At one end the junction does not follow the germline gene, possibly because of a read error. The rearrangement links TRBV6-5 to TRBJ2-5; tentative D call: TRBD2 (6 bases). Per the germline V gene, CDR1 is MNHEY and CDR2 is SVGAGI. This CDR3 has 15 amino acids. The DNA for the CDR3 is TGTGCCAGCAGTTACTTTCCGGGGACTCAAGAGACCCAGTCCTTC. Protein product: CASSYFPGTQETQSF.

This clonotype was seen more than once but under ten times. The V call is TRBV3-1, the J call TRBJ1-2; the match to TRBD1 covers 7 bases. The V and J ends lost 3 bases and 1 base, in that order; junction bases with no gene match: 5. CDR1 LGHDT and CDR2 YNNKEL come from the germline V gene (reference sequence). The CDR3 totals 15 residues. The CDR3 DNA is TGTGCCAGCAGCCAGGAGACAGGGAGTAACTATGGCTACACCTTC. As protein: CASSQETGSNYGYTF.

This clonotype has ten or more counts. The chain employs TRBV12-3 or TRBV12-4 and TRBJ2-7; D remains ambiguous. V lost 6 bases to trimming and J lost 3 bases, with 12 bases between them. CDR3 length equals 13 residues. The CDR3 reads CASSPTSIYEQYF. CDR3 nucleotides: TGTGCCAGCAGCCCGACATCGATCTACGAGCAGTACTTC.

CDR3 loop: CATSDVGTADQPQHF. In DNA form, the CDR3 reads TGTGCCACCAGTGATGTCGGGACAGCCGATCAGCCCCAGCATTTT. V is TRBV24-1 and J is TRBJ1-5; 7 bases are a match to TRBD1. The CDR3 runs 15 residues. The trim removed 3 bases at V and 5 bases at J, leaving 6 bases unmatched. CDR1 and CDR2 (germline): KGHDR, SFDVKD.

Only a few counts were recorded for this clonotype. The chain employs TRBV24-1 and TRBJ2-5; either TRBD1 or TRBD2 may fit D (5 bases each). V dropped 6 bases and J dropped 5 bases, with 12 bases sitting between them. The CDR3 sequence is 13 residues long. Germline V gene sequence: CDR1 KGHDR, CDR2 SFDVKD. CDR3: CATSRGARETQYF. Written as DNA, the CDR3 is TGTGCCACCAGTCGAGGGGCTCGGGAGACCCAGTACTTC.

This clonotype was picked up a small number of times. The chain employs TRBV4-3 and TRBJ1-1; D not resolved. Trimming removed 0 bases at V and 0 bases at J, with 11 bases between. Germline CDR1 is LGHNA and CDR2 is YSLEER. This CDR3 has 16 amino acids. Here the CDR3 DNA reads TGCGCCAGCAGCCAAGATATCGTACGGGTGAACACTGAAGCTTTCTTT. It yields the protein CASSQDIVRVNTEAFF.

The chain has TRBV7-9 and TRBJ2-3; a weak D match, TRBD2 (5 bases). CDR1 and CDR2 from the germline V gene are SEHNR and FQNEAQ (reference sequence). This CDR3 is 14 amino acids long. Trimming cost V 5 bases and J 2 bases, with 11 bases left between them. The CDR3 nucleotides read TGTGCCAGCAGCCAAGGTAGCGACACAGATACGCAGTATTTT. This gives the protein CASSQGSDTDTQYF.

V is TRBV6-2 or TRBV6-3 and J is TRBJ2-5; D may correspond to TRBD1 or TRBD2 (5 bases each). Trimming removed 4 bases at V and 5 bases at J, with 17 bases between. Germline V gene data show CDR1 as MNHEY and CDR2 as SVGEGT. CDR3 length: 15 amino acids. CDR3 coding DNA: TGTGCCAGCAGTTCCAGGGACGACCTGGGGGAGACCCAGTACTTC. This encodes CASSSRDDLGETQYF.

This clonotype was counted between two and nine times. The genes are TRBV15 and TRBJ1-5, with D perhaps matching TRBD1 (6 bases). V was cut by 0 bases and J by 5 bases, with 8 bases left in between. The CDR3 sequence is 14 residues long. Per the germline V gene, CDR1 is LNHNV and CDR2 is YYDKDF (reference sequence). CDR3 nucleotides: TGTGCCACCAGCAGAGACAGGGGCTATCAGCCCCAGCATTTT. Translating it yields CATSRDRGYQPQHF.

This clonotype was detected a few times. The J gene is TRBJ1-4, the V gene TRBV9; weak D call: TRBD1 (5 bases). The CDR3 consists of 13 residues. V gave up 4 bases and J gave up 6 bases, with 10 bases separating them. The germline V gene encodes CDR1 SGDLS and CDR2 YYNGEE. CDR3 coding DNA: TGTGCCAGCAGCCCCGAGACAGATGAAAAACTGTTTTTT. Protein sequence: CASSPETDEKLFF.

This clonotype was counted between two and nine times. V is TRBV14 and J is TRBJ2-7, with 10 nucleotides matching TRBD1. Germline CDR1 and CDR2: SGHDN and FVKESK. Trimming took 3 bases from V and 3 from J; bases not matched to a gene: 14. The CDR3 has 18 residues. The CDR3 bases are TGTGCCAGCAGCCATTTTCGCGCGAGTGGACAGGGGGTCTACGAGCAGTACTTC. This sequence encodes CASSHFRASGQGVYEQYF.

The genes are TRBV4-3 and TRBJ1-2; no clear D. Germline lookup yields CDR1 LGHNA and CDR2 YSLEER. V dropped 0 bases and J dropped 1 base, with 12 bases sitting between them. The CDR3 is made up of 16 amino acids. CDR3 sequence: CASSQDAHGFNYGYTF. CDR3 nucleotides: TGCGCCAGCAGCCAAGACGCTCATGGGTTTAACTATGGCTACACCTTC.